This T cell receptor beta chain was captured by sequencing in a study of T cell repertoires in cytomegalovirus infection (dated by TCRdb to about 2019). Turning to the overall study: Recently identified HLA-C-restricted CMV epitopes, whose presentation resists viral immunomodulation, were targeted by peptide stimulations together with well-studied HLA-B-restricted epitopes. Because public TCR beta signatures pointed to carriage of CMV infection together with the matching HLA type, the HLA type of each donor mattered for the analysis.

Broader findings and caveats from the paper: In the ex vivo response, HLA-C-restricted CMV-specific TCR beta clonotypes were dominant, and in two of eight donors the single most frequent clonotype came from this HLA-C-restricted group. In both this cohort and an independent cohort of approximately 350 donors, the cumulative frequency of public TCR beta family members distinguished carriers of CMV infection plus the relevant HLA type.

V is reduced by 1 base and J by 2 bases, leaving a spacing of 20 bases between them. The CDR1 and CDR2 encoded by the germline V gene are SGHTA and FQGNSA. The CDR3 spans 18 residues, from the cysteine through the phenylalanine. This entry keeps only the CDR3 DNA: 54 bases, framed from base 1. At least ten counts were recorded for this clonotype. Its antigen target is currently unknown. Base-call qualities are not available, and no considerably larger clone is one nucleotide away. In the paper's terms, the treatment or condition label means: in vitro stimulation with specific CMV peptide epitopes to enrich CMV-specific T cells. Sequenced using an Illumina HiSeq 1500. Using fastp trimming at Q25 and MiXCR clonotype assembly, TCRdb reanalyzed the public sequencing data and kept in-frame beta chains. Identical CDR3 proteins give one entry, which carries the most common genes and DNA. A total of 750,000 to 900,000 distinct CDR3 sequences appear in this sample, approximately 32% of them only once. The biggest ten clones account for around 14% of the sample.

The clonotype was recovered from a human donor in good health (CMV status not recorded). Some clones in this sample may be carry-over from other donors' samples. Sequenced here: cultured CD8+ T cells from PBMCs, sampled from culture after CMV antigen stimulation. The chain couples TRBV7-2 to TRBJ1-2, and TRBD1 may be the D gene, going by 6 matching bases. The bases are TGTGCCAGCAGCTTAGAGTCGGCAGGGGCTTTGAGGAACTATGGCTACACCTTC. Its amino acids are CASSLESAGALRNYGYTF.